This T cell receptor (beta chain) was observed in a study of T cell repertoires in cytomegalovirus infection. The length of the CDR3 is 15 residues. The V end lost 1 base, the J end lost 1 base, and 10 bases lay between the germline ends. From germline, CDR1 is SGHDN and CDR2 FVKESK. This clonotype occurred a few times. The target antigen is unknown. TCRdb ran MiXCR on the reads and lists one entry per CDR3 protein. The sample includes more than 150,000 distinct CDR3 sequences, 23% of them seen just once. Study-level findings and limits: The study identified carriers of CMV plus the relevant HLA from cumulative public TCR beta family frequency. HLA-C-restricted CMV-specific TCR beta clonotypes prevailed in the ex vivo response.

Material for sequencing was PBMCs. The chain is built from TRBV14 and TRBJ1-1, with D unclear. This receptor was obtained from a human donor in good health (CMV status not recorded). Some clones in this sample may be carry-over from other donors' samples. The CDR3 is CASSQVGLPNTEAFF. CDR3 nucleotide sequence: TGTGCCAGCAGCCAAGTCGGTCTTCCGAACACTGAAGCTTTCTTT.